This record concerns one T cell receptor (beta chain) sequence. Its antigen is as yet unknown. The CDR3 covers 14 residues. Trimming stripped 1 base from V and 1 base from J, with 7 bases between. Germline V lookup: CDR1 SGHTA, CDR2 FQGNSA. Analysis merged second doses at about 4 or about 12 weeks. The sample comes from a study of T cell responses to AZD1222 COVID-19 vaccine. The table came from immunoSEQ multiplex PCR; TCRdb's copy has only in-frame clones and leaves some out. Among under 70,000 clones listed, approximately 80% were seen once. Study-wide results and limits: Increases in Spike-specific TCR breadth and depth were seen after two AZD1222 doses. Of the AZD1222 recipients, only 6 or 7 were seropositive at baseline. Clonal diversity was possibly underestimated, and the donors were mostly white British, with more females.

The chain recombines TRBV7-2 with TRBJ1-1; D remains ambiguous. This specimen consisted of peripheral blood, obtained 28 days after the second AZD1222 dose. The receptor comes from an adult who received the AZD1222 COVID-19 vaccine. The CDR3 bases are TGTGCCAGCAGCTTAGGGTTCGGGAACACTGAAGCTTTCTTT. It yields the protein CASSLGFGNTEAFF.